These T cell receptor beta chains were read from a single sample in a study of blood T cell repertoires in COVID-19. Clones were sequenced by immunoSEQ multiplex PCR, and TCRdb holds only the in-frame ones, with some missing. Among 55,000 to 70,000 clones listed, approximately 79% were seen once. The sample taken for sequencing was peripheral blood. The receptors shown here come from a man aged 60 to 69 with acute or convalescent COVID-19. Each CDR3 is given with its conserved first and last residue. D genes are given only for firm matches. Clone size is stated in some rows and not others, as once, few, many or a class when expanded.

TRBV19	TRBJ2-7	NA	NA	14	CASSMTNRAGEQYF	TGTGCCAGTAGTATGACTAACAGGGCGGGCGAGCAGTACTTC
TRBV28	TRBJ2-2	NA	TRBD1	15	CASDTGTANTGELFF	TGTGCCAGCGACACCGGGACAGCGAACACCGGGGAGCTGTTTTTT
TRBV5-1	TRBJ2-1	NA	TRBD2	18	CASSLAGAGGVPYNEQFF	TGCGCCAGCAGCTTGGCCGGAGCGGGGGGCGTTCCTTACAATGAGCAGTTCTTC
TRBV7-9	TRBJ1-6	NA	NA	13	CASSGWDSTPLHF	TGTGCCAGCAGCGGATGGGACTCTACTCCCCTCCACTTT
TRBV10-3	TRBJ1-4	NA	NA	15	CAISGGTATNEKLFF	TGTGCCATCAGTGGCGGGACGGCAACTAATGAAAAACTGTTTTTT
TRBV5-4	TRBJ2-1	NA	NA	14	CASSTTRGWDEQFF	TGTGCCAGCAGCACTACCAGGGGCTGGGATGAGCAGTTCTTC
TRBV4-2	TRBJ1-6	NA	TRBD1	16	CASSQDWDRDGSPLHF	TGTGCCAGCAGCCAAGATTGGGACAGGGATGGTTCACCCCTCCACTTT
TRBV5-1	TRBJ1-1	NA	TRBD1	16	CASSLEGRGIITEAFF	TGCGCCAGCAGCTTGGAGGGCAGGGGGATTATCACTGAAGCTTTCTTT
TRBV2	TRBJ2-5	NA	TRBD2	14	CASRPGGHQETQYF	TGTGCCAGCAGACCGGGGGGACACCAAGAGACCCAGTACTTC
TRBV2	TRBJ1-5	NA	NA	13	CASMGQGSQPQHF	TGTGCCAGCATGGGCCAGGGTAGTCAGCCCCAGCATTTT
TRBV5-1	TRBJ1-4	NA	NA	15	CASSLDGRAGEKLFF	TGCGCCAGCAGCTTGGATGGGAGGGCGGGTGAAAAACTGTTTTTT
TRBV28	TRBJ1-2	once	NA	12	CASSLGGGGPFF	TGTGCCAGCAGTTTGGGTGGCGGGGGGCCGTTCTTC
TRBV6-1	TRBJ1-5	NA	NA	14	CASSEARESQPQHF	TGTGCCAGCAGCGAAGCTAGGGAGAGTCAGCCCCAGCATTTT
TRBV10-3	TRBJ2-7	NA	TRBD1	13	CAIGTGGSYEQYF	TGTGCCATCGGGACAGGGGGTTCCTACGAGCAGTACTTC
TRBV7-9	TRBJ2-4	NA	NA	11	CASSLKNIQYF	TGTGCCAGCAGCCTAAAAAACATTCAGTACTTC
TRBV6-5	TRBJ1-6	NA	NA	12	CASTYRGSPLHF	TGTGCCAGCACGTATCGGGGATCACCCCTCCACTTT
TRBV7-9	TRBJ1-2	NA	NA	12	CASTPGGYGYTF	TGTGCCAGCACCCCCGGGGGATATGGCTACACCTTC
TRBV20-1	TRBJ1-1	NA	NA	11	CSALSNTEAFF	TGCAGTGCTTTGTCAAACACTGAAGCTTTCTTT
TRBV6-5	TRBJ1-1	NA	TRBD1	14	CASSFDRGGTEAFF	TGTGCCAGCAGTTTCGACAGGGGAGGTACTGAAGCTTTCTTT
TRBV5-1	TRBJ1-2	once	NA	13	CASRQQGLYGYTF	TGCGCCAGCAGACAACAGGGCCTCTATGGCTACACCTTC
TRBV30	TRBJ1-2	NA	NA	12	CAWSVGGYGYTF	TGTGCCTGGAGTGTCGGGGGGTATGGCTACACCTTC
TRBV28	TRBJ2-2	once	NA	16	CASSTDRSANTGELFF	TGTGCCAGCAGTACTGACAGGTCCGCGAACACCGGGGAGCTGTTTTTT
TRBV28	TRBJ2-1	once	TRBD1	14	CASSPDRGRGEQFF	TGTGCCAGCAGCCCCGACAGGGGACGGGGTGAGCAGTTCTTC
TRBV19	TRBJ1-2	NA	TRBD1	15	CASSFSSTGPGGYTF	TGTGCCAGTAGTTTTTCGTCGACAGGGCCAGGAGGCTACACCTTC
TRBV12-5	TRBJ1-1	few	NA	13	CASGTRENTEAFF	TGTGCTAGTGGTACCCGGGAAAACACTGAAGCTTTCTTT
TRBV7-6	TRBJ1-3	NA	TRBD1	15	CASSLGDRGTNTIYF	TGTGCCAGCAGCTTAGGGGACAGGGGTACGAACACCATATATTTT
TRBV5-1	TRBJ1-2	NA	TRBD1	13	CASSLQGARGYTF	TGCGCCAGCAGCCTACAGGGGGCGCGAGGCTACACCTTC
TRBV29-1	TRBJ2-7	NA	NA	14	CSVNGQSSSYEQYF	TGCAGCGTAAATGGACAGTCTAGCTCCTACGAGCAGTACTTC
TRBV27	TRBJ1-1	NA	TRBD1	14	CASSSDRGNTEAFF	TGTGCCAGCAGTTCGGACAGGGGGAACACTGAAGCTTTCTTT
TRBV5-1	TRBJ1-6	few	NA	13	CASRGPGDSPLHF	TGCGCCAGCCGAGGCCCGGGGGATTCACCCCTCCACTTT
TRBV7-9	TRBJ2-7	NA	NA	13	CASSQDGTYEQYF	TGTGCCAGCAGCCAGGACGGGACCTACGAGCAGTACTTC
TRBV24-1	TRBJ1-3	NA	TRBD1	21	CATSDHTGTGLAPLRGNTIYF	TGTGCCACCAGTGATCATACCGGGACAGGGTTAGCGCCTCTTCGGGGAAACACCATATATTTT
TRBV30	TRBJ1-5	NA	NA	14	CAWGERSGYQPQHF	TGTGCCTGGGGGGAGCGTAGCGGGTATCAGCCCCAGCATTTT
TRBV19	TRBJ1-2	medium-sized	NA	14	CASSIDGQGYGYTF	TGTGCCAGTAGTATAGATGGGCAGGGCTATGGCTACACCTTC
TRBV5-6	TRBJ1-2	NA	TRBD1	13	CAAGGGAEYGYTF	TGTGCCGCAGGAGGGGGCGCTGAGTATGGCTACACCTTC
TRBV29-1	TRBJ2-7	NA	NA	11	CSVGTYYEQYF	TGCAGCGTTGGAACTTACTACGAGCAGTACTTC
TRBV23-1	TRBJ1-6	NA	NA	18	CASSQLPGPGGEGSPLHF	TGCGCCAGCAGTCAACTACCGGGCCCAGGAGGAGAGGGTTCACCCCTCCACTTT
TRBV19	TRBJ1-5	NA	NA	16	CASSIGGMRRNQPQHF	TGTGCCAGTAGTATTGGAGGAATGAGAAGAAATCAGCCCCAGCATTTT
TRBV5-1	TRBJ2-7	NA	TRBD1	15	CASSFGTGSSYEQYF	TGCGCCAGCAGCTTCGGGACAGGGAGCTCCTACGAGCAGTACTTC
TRBV25-1	TRBJ1-3	few	NA	14	CATQRKGNGNTIYF	TGTGCCACCCAACGGAAGGGGAATGGAAACACCATATATTTT
TRBV2	TRBJ1-2	NA	NA	13	CASSESSNYGYTF	TGTGCCAGCAGTGAAAGCTCTAACTATGGCTACACCTTC
TRBV7-9	TRBJ1-4	once	TRBD1	12	CAGRQGPVKLFF	TGTGCCGGAAGACAGGGGCCCGTAAAACTGTTTTTT
TRBV7-2	TRBJ1-4	NA	NA	14	CASSLMTDSEKLFF	TGTGCCAGCAGCTTAATGACAGATTCGGAAAAACTGTTTTTT
TRBV18	TRBJ2-7	NA	NA	14	CASSSERKSYEQYF	TGTGCCAGCTCATCCGAGAGAAAATCCTACGAGCAGTACTTC
TRBV18	TRBJ2-3	NA	TRBD1	17	CASSPRTGTGHTDTQYF	TGTGCCAGCTCACCTAGGACAGGGACGGGTCACACAGATACGCAGTATTTT
TRBV4-1	TRBJ2-6	NA	TRBD1	16	CASSQAGTGNRNVLTF	TGCGCCAGCAGCCAAGCCGGGACAGGAAATCGTAACGTCCTGACTTTC
TRBV2	TRBJ1-1	NA	NA	16	CASKRLGAIMNTEAFF	TGTGCCAGCAAGCGATTAGGAGCCATCATGAACACTGAAGCTTTCTTT
TRBV5-1	TRBJ1-1	few	NA	13	CASFKTFNTEAFF	TGCGCCAGCTTTAAGACATTTAACACTGAAGCTTTCTTT
TRBV7-2	TRBJ2-7	NA	TRBD1	15	CASSPTRAGGYEQYF	TGTGCCAGCAGCCCTACCCGGGCAGGGGGATACGAGCAGTACTTC
TRBV5-1	TRBJ2-5	NA	NA	14	CASSFNSWSETQYF	TGCGCCAGCAGCTTTAACAGTTGGTCAGAGACCCAGTACTTC
TRBV5-4	TRBJ2-1	NA	NA	15	CASSPGSSGYNEQFF	TGTGCCAGCAGCCCGGGTAGTAGCGGTTACAATGAGCAGTTCTTC
TRBV27	TRBJ2-2	NA	TRBD1	14	CASTRTGLRGELFF	TGTGCCAGCACCCGGACAGGGCTTAGAGGGGAGCTGTTTTTT
TRBV2	TRBJ2-4	few	NA	11	CASSPENIQYF	TGTGCCAGCAGCCCCGAAAACATTCAGTACTTC
TRBV7-2	TRBJ2-7	NA	TRBD1	15	CASSRRQGAPYEQYF	TGTGCCAGCAGTCGACGACAGGGGGCCCCCTACGAGCAGTACTTC
TRBV28	TRBJ1-1	NA	NA	11	CASSSRGRAFF	TGTGCCAGCAGTTCTCGCGGTCGAGCTTTCTTT
TRBV2	TRBJ1-2	NA	NA	12	CASSSGKTGYTF	TGTGCCAGCAGCTCGGGAAAGACCGGCTACACCTTC
TRBV5-4	TRBJ2-2	NA	NA	14	CASSFTGNTGELFF	TGTGCCAGCAGCTTTACAGGGAACACCGGGGAGCTGTTTTTT
TRBV15	TRBJ1-2	once	NA	12	CATSQGFYGYTF	TGTGCCACCAGTCAGGGATTCTATGGCTACACCTTC
TRBV9	TRBJ1-3	once	TRBD1	16	CASSPFTGGTGNTIYF	TGTGCCAGCAGCCCCTTCACAGGGGGCACCGGAAACACCATATATTTT
TRBV5-1	TRBJ2-5	once	TRBD2	16	CASSRPGGGAPETQYF	TGCGCCAGCAGCAGACCCGGCGGGGGGGCCCCGGAGACCCAGTACTTC